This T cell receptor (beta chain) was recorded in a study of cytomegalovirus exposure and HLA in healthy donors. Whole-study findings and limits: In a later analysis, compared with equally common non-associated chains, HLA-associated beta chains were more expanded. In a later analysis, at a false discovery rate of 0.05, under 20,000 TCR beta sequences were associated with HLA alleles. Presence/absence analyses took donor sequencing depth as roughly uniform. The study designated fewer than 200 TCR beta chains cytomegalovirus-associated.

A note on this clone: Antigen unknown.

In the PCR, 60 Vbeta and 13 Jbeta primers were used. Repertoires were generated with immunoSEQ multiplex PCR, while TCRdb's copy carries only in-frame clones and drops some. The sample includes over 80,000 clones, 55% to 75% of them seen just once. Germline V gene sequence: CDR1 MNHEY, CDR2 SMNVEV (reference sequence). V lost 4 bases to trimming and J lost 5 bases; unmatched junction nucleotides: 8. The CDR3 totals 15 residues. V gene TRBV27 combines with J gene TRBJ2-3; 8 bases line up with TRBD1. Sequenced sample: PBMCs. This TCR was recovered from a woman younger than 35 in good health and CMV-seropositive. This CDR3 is CASSSRRGLGDTQYF. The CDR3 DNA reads TGTGCCAGCAGTTCCCGCAGGGGGCTGGGAGATACGCAGTATTTT.